The 11 T cell receptor beta chains given below trace back to one sample, sequenced in a study of OX40 agonist ivuxolimab in advanced cancers. The receptor library was made with the immunoSEQ multiplex PCR assay. Sourced from immuneACCESS, this table was stored by TCRdb with only in-frame sequences that have V and J called. A share of the clones is absent; for the studies checked, an unresolved V gene accounts for under half, and the remainder has no known explanation. The sample yields about 70,000 clones; roughly 88% were counted once. Around 2.6% of the sample rests with the top ten. This sample comprised CD4+ or CD8+ T cells sorted from blood, obtained in a trial of the OX40 agonist ivuxolimab. Receptors originate from an adult with an advanced solid tumor such as melanoma, head and neck, liver or kidney cancer.

The chain couples TRBV11-3 to TRBJ2-5; D is perhaps TRBD1 (7 bases). CDR3 length: 14 amino acids. The V and J ends lost 4 bases and 4 bases respectively, with 13 bases between them. Germline CDR1 SGHNT, CDR2 YENEEA. The CDR3 spells CASSSFQGGETQYF. In nucleotides, the CDR3 is TGTGCCAGCAGCTCTTTCCAGGGGGGAGAGACCCAGTACTTC.

This chain connects TRBV18 to TRBJ1-1; D remains unclear. This CDR3 comprises 15 residues. From germline, CDR1 is KGHSH and CDR2 LQKENI. Trimming pared 2 bases from V and 1 base from J, leaving 11 bases between. Written as DNA, the CDR3 is TGTGCCAGCTCACCAGGGGTTTCCTCGAACACTGAAGCTTTCTTT. Translating gives CASSPGVSSNTEAFF.

The chain carries TRBV5-4 and TRBJ2-3; perhaps TRBD2 as D (6 bases). Looked up from germline, CDR1 is SGHNT and CDR2 is YYREEE (reference sequence). V lost 3 bases and J 4 bases, leaving 15 bases between the germline ends. The CDR3 runs to 15 residues. The CDR3 region is CASSSNSRLADTQYF. CDR3 DNA: TGTGCCAGCAGCTCGAACAGCCGACTAGCAGATACGCAGTATTTT.

The gene calls are TRBV12-5 and TRBJ2-3, with a weak D call TRBD1 (5 bases). The germline CDR1 and CDR2 sequences are LGHNT and FRNRAP. Trimming shortened V by 7 bases and J by 11 bases, and 16 bases separated the two germline ends. There are 12 residues in the CDR3. As DNA, the CDR3 is TGTGCTAGTGTCCAGGGTAACCGCGAGCAGTATTTT. Residues: CASVQGNREQYF.

This chain uses TRBV21-1 with TRBJ1-5. TRBV21-1 is classified as a pseudogene. There are 11 residues in the CDR3. The CDR3 DNA reads TGTGCCAGCAGCCCCAATCAGCCCCAGCATTTT. Protein sequence: CASSPNQPQHF.

This sequence joins TRBV11-2 and TRBJ2-1, with D uncertain. This CDR3 has 14 residues. Trimming removed 7 bases at V and 5 bases at J, with 15 bases between. Germline CDR1 SGHAT, CDR2 FQNNGV. CDR3 region: CASISGPIDNEQFF. The CDR3 region has the DNA TGTGCCAGCATTTCGGGTCCTATCGACAATGAGCAGTTCTTC.

The chain employs TRBV9 and TRBJ1-4; D unclear. Trimming removed 6 bases from V and 5 bases from J, with 14 bases in between. Germline CDR1 is SGDLS and CDR2 is YYNGEE. The CDR3 spans 14 residues. Here the CDR3 DNA reads TGTGCCAGCAACGCCGGGCCCTCGAATGAAAAACTGTTTTTT. Translating it yields CASNAGPSNEKLFF.

The J gene is TRBJ1-5, the V gene TRBV6-1, with D tentatively TRBD1 (5 bases). Trimming removed 1 base from V and 0 bases from J, with 16 bases in between. CDR1 is MNHNS and CDR2 is SASEGT in the germline V gene. CDR3 length equals 18 residues. In nucleotides, the CDR3 is TGTGCCAGCAGTGAAGAAGTCCCCCGGGGGTATAGCAATCAGCCCCAGCATTTT. Translation: CASSEEVPRGYSNQPQHF.

This rearrangement joins TRBV7-9 to TRBJ2-5; D possibly uses TRBD1 or TRBD2 (6 bases each). V lost 2 bases and J 5 bases, leaving 12 bases between the germline ends. Per germline, CDR1 SEHNR and CDR2 FQNEAQ (reference sequence). The CDR3 is 14 amino acids. The CDR3 DNA is TGTGCCAGCAGCTTAAGGGGGGCAGGCGAGACCCAGTACTTC. This codes for CASSLRGAGETQYF.

The genes are TRBV28 and TRBJ1-6; 8 bases line up with TRBD1. CDR3 length equals 15 residues. Germline-derived CDR1 and CDR2 are MDHEN and SYDVKM. The V gene end was trimmed by 6 bases and the J gene end by 8 bases; junction bases not matched to a gene: 9. Here the CDR3 DNA reads TGTGCCAGCAGGGGATTCTACAGGGGGGATTCACCCCTCCACTTT. Translating it yields CASRGFYRGDSPLHF.

The J gene is TRBJ2-1, the V gene TRBV5-4; D tentatively reads TRBD1 or TRBD2 (5 bases each). The V gene's germline CDR1 is SGHNT and CDR2 YYREEE (reference sequence). The V and J ends lost 4 bases and 7 bases respectively, with 9 bases between them. The CDR3 sequence is 12 residues long. CDR3 residues: CASSRWGNEQFF. The DNA of the CDR3 is TGTGCCAGCAGCCGCTGGGGGAATGAGCAGTTCTTC. Full variable domain (outside the CDR3, taken from reference TRBV5-4 and TRBJ2-1): ETGVTQSPTHLIKTRGQQVTLRCSSQSGHNTVSWYQQALGQGPQFIFQYYREEENGRGNFPPRFSGLQFPNYSSELNVNALELDDSALYLCASSRWGNEQFFGPGTRLTVL.